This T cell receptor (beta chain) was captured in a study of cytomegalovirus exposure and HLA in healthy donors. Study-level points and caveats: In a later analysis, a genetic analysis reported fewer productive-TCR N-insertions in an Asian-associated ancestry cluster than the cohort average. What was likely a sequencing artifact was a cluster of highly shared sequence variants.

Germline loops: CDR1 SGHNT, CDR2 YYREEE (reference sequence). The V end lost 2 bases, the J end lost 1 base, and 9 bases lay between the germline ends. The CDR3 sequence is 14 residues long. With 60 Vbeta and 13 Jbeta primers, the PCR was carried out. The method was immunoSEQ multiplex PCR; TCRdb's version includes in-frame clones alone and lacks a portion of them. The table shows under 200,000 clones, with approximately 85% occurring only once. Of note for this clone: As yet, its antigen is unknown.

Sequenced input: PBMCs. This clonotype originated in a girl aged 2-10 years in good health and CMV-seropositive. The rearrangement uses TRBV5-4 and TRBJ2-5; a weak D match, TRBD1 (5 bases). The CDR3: CASSLFDSQETQYF. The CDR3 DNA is TGTGCCAGCAGCTTATTTGACAGCCAAGAGACCCAGTACTTC.